These 27 T cell receptor beta chains were all obtained from the same sample, sequenced in a study of CD8 T cells in Susac syndrome. RNA was extracted with the RNeasy kit, and a quantity of about 0.45 to 1 ug was reverse transcribed using random hexamers. TCRdb used MiXCR to reprocess the immunoSEQ multiplex PCR reads, holding one entry per CDR3 protein. The sample holds fewer than 95,000 distinct CDR3 sequences; about 96% are singletons and the top ten take about 0.65%. Input material: CD8+ T cells from PBMCs. These receptor sequences come from a human donor with Susac syndrome.

Of note for this clonotype: The junction differs from germline at one of its ends, possibly a read error. This rearrangement joins TRBV10-3 to TRBJ1-1; no reliable D call. The CDR3 has 12 residues. CDR1 ENHRY and CDR2 SYGVKD come from the germline V gene. CDR3 coding DNA: TGTGCCATCAGTGTCAGCAACACTGAGGCTTTCTTT. Translated, it gives CAISVSNTEAFF.

This clonotype has only one observation. This chain joins TRBV5-1 and TRBJ2-2, with TRBD1 identical over 7 bases. In germline, CDR1 is SGHRS, CDR2 YFSETQ. Trimming cost V 7 bases and J 11 bases; bases outside gene matches: 14. The CDR3 covers 14 residues. The CDR3 loop is CASRPEGQAAELFF. The CDR3 DNA is TGCGCCAGCCGACCCGAAGGACAGGCCGCAGAGCTGTTTTTT.

The chain carries TRBV30 and TRBJ2-7, with D possibly TRBD1 on 5 matching bases. Trimming pared 0 bases from V and 0 bases from J, leaving 12 bases between. The CDR3 runs to 15 residues. The V gene's germline CDR1 is GTSNPN and CDR2 SVGIG (reference sequence). The CDR3: CAWSVQASDSYEQYF. CDR3 bases: TGTGCCTGGAGTGTACAGGCGTCCGACTCCTACGAGCAGTACTTC.

The chain joins TRBV20-1 to TRBJ2-1; possible D gene TRBD2, 6 bases. Germline assignment: CDR1 DFQATT and CDR2 SNEGSKA (reference sequence). The CDR3 spans 14 residues. With 1 base removed from V and 10 bases from J, the gap between germline ends came to 17 bases. The CDR3 loop reads CSARGSSGRTEQFF. The CDR3 bases are TGCAGTGCTAGAGGGTCCAGCGGGCGGACGGAGCAGTTCTTC.

As DNA, the CDR3 is TGCGCCAGCAGCTTGGCCGGCGACAGGGGCATTTCACCCCTCCACTTT. This encodes CASSLAGDRGISPLHF. The V call is TRBV5-1, the J call TRBJ1-6; 8 bases fit TRBD1. The CDR3 is 16 residues long. The ends lost 0 bases at V and 9 bases at J; junction bases unmatched: 8. Germline CDR1 reads SGHRS; CDR2 reads YFSETQ.

V and J are TRBV6-2 or TRBV6-3 and TRBJ2-2; TRBD1 is a possible D gene (6 bases). There are 14 residues in the CDR3. The V and J ends lost 11 bases and 1 base respectively, with 14 bases between them. The germline gives CDR1 MNHEY, CDR2 SVGEGT. In DNA form, the CDR3 reads TGTGCCGGAAGGGGACACTGGAACACCGGGGAGCTGTTTTTT. This encodes CAGRGHWNTGELFF.

This sequence joins TRBV12-3 or TRBV12-4 and TRBJ2-5; no clear D gene. This CDR3 contains 11 residues. V lost 3 bases and J lost 6, with 5 bases in between. The CDR3 nucleotides read TGTGCCAGCAGTTTGACGCAGACCCAGTACTTC. Amino acid sequence: CASSLTQTQYF.

V and J are TRBV12-3 or TRBV12-4 and TRBJ2-3; D is tentatively TRBD1 or TRBD2 (5 bases each). This CDR3 has 14 residues. Trimming shortened V by 3 bases and J by 2 bases, and 9 bases separated the two germline ends. The CDR3 sequence: CASSFGGYTDTQYF. CDR3 nucleotide sequence: TGTGCCAGCAGTTTTGGGGGATACACAGATACGCAGTATTTT.

The chain carries TRBV12-5 and TRBJ1-4; unclear D gene. The germline V gene encodes CDR1 LGHNT and CDR2 FRNRAP. V gave up 2 bases and J gave up 7 bases, with 2 bases separating them. CDR3 size: 11 residues. CDR3 residues: CASGLTEKLFF. The CDR3 coding sequence is TGTGCTAGTGGTTTGACTGAAAAACTGTTTTTT.

This chain uses TRBV4-2 with TRBJ2-7, with a possible D match to TRBD2 (6 bases). Trimming pared 0 bases from V and 5 bases from J, leaving 14 bases between. Germline V gene sequence: CDR1 LGHNA, CDR2 YNFKEQ. The CDR3 loop spans 15 amino acids. In DNA form, the CDR3 reads TGTGCCAGCAGCCAAGATCGCGAAGGAGGGAACGAGCAGTACTTC. Amino acid sequence: CASSQDREGGNEQYF.

This rearrangement joins TRBV5-1 to TRBJ2-3; D unclear. This CDR3 has 14 residues. Germline V lookup: CDR1 SGHRS, CDR2 YFSETQ. Trimming shortened V by 6 bases and J by 2 bases, and 13 bases separated the two germline ends. The CDR3 loop reads CASNLDGFTDTQYF. In DNA form, the CDR3 reads TGCGCCAGCAACCTGGACGGGTTCACAGATACGCAGTATTTT.

The rearrangement links TRBV11-2 to TRBJ2-7; D is perhaps TRBD2 (6 bases). The CDR3 totals 14 residues. Trimming stripped 0 bases from V and 3 bases from J, with 9 bases between. Germline-derived CDR1 and CDR2 are SGHAT and FQNNGV. This CDR3 reads CASSLEGGFYEQYF. The CDR3 nucleotides are TGTGCCAGCAGCTTAGAGGGGGGTTTCTACGAGCAGTACTTC.

The chain couples TRBV29-1 to TRBJ2-3; D might be TRBD1 or TRBD2, each matching 6 bases. The CDR3 is made up of 15 amino acids. Per the germline V gene, CDR1 is SQVTM and CDR2 is ANQGSEA. The ends were cut back, 2 bases at V and 4 bases at J, with 16 bases in the middle. This CDR3 reads CSVESTGAGADTQYF. In DNA form, the CDR3 reads TGCAGCGTTGAAAGTACGGGGGCCGGGGCAGATACGCAGTATTTT.

V is TRBV4-2 and J is TRBJ2-7, with TRBD2 matching 11 bases. V lost 0 bases, J lost 3 bases, and 7 bases stayed unmatched. The CDR3 runs 17 residues. Germline CDR1 LGHNA, CDR2 YNFKEQ. CDR3 nucleotides: TGTGCCAGCAGCCAAGATCTTAGCGGGGGGGCATTCTACGAGCAGTACTTC. Amino acids: CASSQDLSGGAFYEQYF.

The gene calls are TRBV12-3 or TRBV12-4 and TRBJ2-1; no clear D gene. This CDR3 has 13 amino acids. V was clipped by 1 base and J by 8 bases, with 9 bases between them. The CDR3 is CASSLGLADEQFF. The CDR3 region has the DNA TGTGCCAGCAGTTTAGGGTTAGCTGATGAGCAGTTCTTC.

The chain joins TRBV24-1 to TRBJ1-2, with D possibly matching TRBD1 (5 bases). CDR3 size: 14 residues. V dropped 0 bases and J dropped 8 bases, with 12 bases sitting between them. Germline loops: CDR1 KGHDR, CDR2 SFDVKD. In nucleotides, the CDR3 is TGTGCCACCAGTGATTTGTGCAGGGTAAAAGGCTACACCTTC. Amino acids: CATSDLCRVKGYTF.

The V call is TRBV27, the J call TRBJ2-7; D is possibly TRBD2 (7 bases). The CDR3 totals 15 residues. Germline CDR1 is MNHEY and CDR2 is SMNVEV (reference sequence). V was shortened by 6 bases and J by 3 bases, with 18 bases between the two germline ends. This CDR3 reads CASSPVGAGVYEQYF. The CDR3 DNA is TGTGCCAGCAGCCCTGTGGGGGCGGGGGTCTACGAGCAGTACTTC.

V gene TRBV20-1 combines with J gene TRBJ1-6; 8 nucleotides agree with TRBD1. Germline V gene lookup returns CDR1 DFQATT and CDR2 SNEGSKA (reference sequence). Trimming took 6 bases from V and 11 from J; bases not matched to a gene: 9. The CDR3 consists of 13 residues. CDR3 sequence reads: CSAPDREWTPLHF. The CDR3 bases are TGCAGTGCGCCGGACAGGGAATGGACACCCCTCCACTTT.

The chain joins TRBV2 to TRBJ2-7; 7 bases agree with TRBD1. Germline CDR1 reads SNHLY; CDR2 reads FYNNEI. CDR3 size: 16 residues. V gave up 6 bases and J gave up 2 bases; unmatched junction bases: 13. The CDR3 loop is CASRAITGTATYEQYF. The CDR3 DNA is TGTGCCAGCAGGGCCATAACAGGGACAGCAACCTACGAGCAGTACTTC.

The rearrangement uses TRBV5-1 and TRBJ2-7, with 9 bases aligning to TRBD1. The germline V gene has CDR1 SGHRS and CDR2 YFSETQ. The CDR3 consists of 15 residues. Losses at the gene ends were 0 bases for V and 3 bases for J; bases not matched to a gene: 4. CDR3 residues: CASSLGQGGFYEQYF. CDR3 in DNA: TGCGCCAGCAGCTTGGGACAGGGGGGATTCTACGAGCAGTACTTC. Full variable domain (remainder filled in from reference TRBV5-1 and TRBJ2-7): KAGVTQTPRYLIKTRGQQVTLSCSPISGHRSVSWYQQTPGQGLQFLFEYFSETQRNKGNFPGRFSGRQFSNSRSEMNVSTLELGDSALYLCASSLGQGGFYEQYFGPGTRLTVT.

The V and J genes are TRBV27 and TRBJ1-1; D is ambiguous. The CDR3 runs to 13 residues. Germline CDR1 MNHEY, CDR2 SMNVEV (reference sequence). Trimming pared 2 bases from V and 11 bases from J, leaving 15 bases between. The CDR3 here is CASSLAVGSEAFF. CDR3 DNA sequence: TGTGCCAGCAGTTTAGCGGTGGGCTCGGAGGCTTTCTTT.

The V and J genes are TRBV7-9 and TRBJ2-5, with D possibly matching TRBD2 (6 bases). This CDR3 region has 14 residues. Germline V gene lookup returns CDR1 SEHNR and CDR2 FQNEAQ (reference sequence). V was cut by 7 bases and J by 4 bases, with 16 bases left in between. This CDR3 reads CASTRPGRGETQYF. In DNA form, the CDR3 reads TGTGCCAGCACCCGCCCCGGGCGGGGAGAGACCCAGTACTTC.

This rearrangement joins TRBV20-1 to TRBJ1-2; D gene unclear. Trimming took 5 bases from V and 7 from J, leaving 11 bases between them. Looked up from germline, CDR1 is DFQATT and CDR2 is SNEGSKA (reference sequence). The CDR3 is 11 amino acids. The CDR3 DNA is TGCAGTGCTCCTGGGGATAGTGGCTACACCTTC. Translated, it gives CSAPGDSGYTF.

The CDR3 is CASSQGDSPYNEQFF. Here the CDR3 DNA reads TGTGCCAGCAGCCAAGGAGATAGTCCCTACAATGAGCAGTTCTTC. The V gene is TRBV14, the J gene TRBJ2-1, with D unclear. CDR3 size: 15 residues. Germline V CDR1 and CDR2: SGHDN, FVKESK. The V end lost 1 base, the J end lost 2 bases, and 9 bases lay between the germline ends.

This rearrangement joins TRBV30 to TRBJ2-3; D is unresolved. The V end lost 4 bases, the J end lost 5 bases, and 10 bases lay between the germline ends. Germline V gene lookup returns CDR1 GTSNPN and CDR2 SVGIG (reference sequence). CDR3 length equals 12 residues. CDR3 bases: TGTGCCTGGACCCTGGCACGAGATACGCAGTATTTT. It codes for CAWTLARDTQYF.

The rearrangement joins TRBV25-1 to TRBJ2-7, with 8 bases fitting TRBD2. CDR1 and CDR2 from the germline V gene are MGHDK and SYGVNS. This CDR3 has 14 amino acids. After removal of 3 bases from V and 5 bases from J, the junction contained 6 bases not matched to a gene. This CDR3 reads CASSDPGRVDEQYF. For the CDR3, the DNA is TGTGCCAGCAGTGACCCCGGGAGGGTCGACGAGCAGTACTTC.

The count of this clonotype is one. This chain connects TRBV7-2 to TRBJ2-5, with a weak D call TRBD1 (5 bases). Germline V CDR1 and CDR2: SGHTA, FQGNSA. This CDR3 region has 15 residues. V shed 5 bases and J shed 1 base, with 14 bases lying between them. The CDR3 nucleotides read TGTGCCAGCAGCCGGGTGACAGCCGCCCAAGAGACCCAGTACTTC. Translation: CASSRVTAAQETQYF. Full variable domain (remainder filled in from reference TRBV7-2 and TRBJ2-5): GAGVSQSPSNKVTEKGKDVELRCDPISGHTALYWYRQSLGQGLEFLIYFQGNSAPDKSGLPSDRFSAERTGGSVSTLTIQRTQQEDSAVYLCASSRVTAAQETQYFGPGTRLLVL.